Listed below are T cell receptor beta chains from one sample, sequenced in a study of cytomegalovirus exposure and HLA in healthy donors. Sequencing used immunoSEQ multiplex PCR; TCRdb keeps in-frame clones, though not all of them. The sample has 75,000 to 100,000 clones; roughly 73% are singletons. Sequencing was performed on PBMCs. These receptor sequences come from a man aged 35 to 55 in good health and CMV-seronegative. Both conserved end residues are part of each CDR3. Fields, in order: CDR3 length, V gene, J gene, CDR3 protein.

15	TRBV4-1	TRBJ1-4	CASTPAGELDEKLFF
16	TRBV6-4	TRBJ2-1	CASSTYSGGPHNEQFF
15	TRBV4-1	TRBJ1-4	CASSQDRGMGEKLFF
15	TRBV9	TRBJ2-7	CASSPSTGGLYEQYF
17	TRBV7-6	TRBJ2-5	CASSLGGLAGGPATQYF
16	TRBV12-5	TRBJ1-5	CASGRRTGGACQPQHF
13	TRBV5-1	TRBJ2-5	CASWGQVGETQYF
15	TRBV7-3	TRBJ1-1	CASSLLRGANTEAFF
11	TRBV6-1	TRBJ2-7	CASSASYEQYF
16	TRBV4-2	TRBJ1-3	CASSQGPSGSGNTIYF
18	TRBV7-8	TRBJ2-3	CASSPHFSGGDNTDTQYF
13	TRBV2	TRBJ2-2	CASRGTRSGELFF
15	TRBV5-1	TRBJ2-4	CASRSGQGRRNIQYF
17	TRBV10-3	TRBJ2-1	CAISESEASGDHNEQFF
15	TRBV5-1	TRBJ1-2	CASSLQYGTDYGYTF
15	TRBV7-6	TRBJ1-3	CASSLGTGGTNTIYF
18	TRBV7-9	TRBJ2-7	CASSSTTSGGLILREQYF
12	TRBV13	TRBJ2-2	CASSSYTGELFF
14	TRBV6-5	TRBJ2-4	CASSYGRAKNIQYF
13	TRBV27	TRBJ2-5	CASSLEGYGYQYF
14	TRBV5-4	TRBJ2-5	CASSLAGRAETQYF
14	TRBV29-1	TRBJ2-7	CSVEVGTGANEQYF
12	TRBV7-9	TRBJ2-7	CASSLGSYEQYF
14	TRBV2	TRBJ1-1	CASNIEAGVGEAFF
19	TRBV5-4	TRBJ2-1	CASSLALGAGGFSYNEQFF
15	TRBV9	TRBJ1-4	CASSVSDRVNEKLFF
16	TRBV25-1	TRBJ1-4	CASSESPGATNEKLFF
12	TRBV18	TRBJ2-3	CASSRLTDTQYF
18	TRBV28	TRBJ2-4	CASRTDPLARSAKNIQYF
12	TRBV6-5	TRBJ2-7	CASSYSAGEQYF
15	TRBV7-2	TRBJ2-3	CASSLQANYADTQYF
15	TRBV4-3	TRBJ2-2	CASSQVTANTGELFF
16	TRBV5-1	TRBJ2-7	CASRDPTRGLNGEQYF
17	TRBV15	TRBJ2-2	CATSRVWRGEGTGELFF
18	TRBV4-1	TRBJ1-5	CASSQLGGTGGRNQPQHF
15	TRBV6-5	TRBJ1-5	CASSYSIEGGQPQHF
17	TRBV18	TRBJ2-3	CASSRTSGGPNTDTQYF
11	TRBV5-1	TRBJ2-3	CASSGQDTQYF
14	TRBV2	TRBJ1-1	CASGQDRLNTEAFF
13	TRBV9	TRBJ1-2	CASRQGTNYGYTF
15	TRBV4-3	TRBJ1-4	CASSHVKDTHEKLFF
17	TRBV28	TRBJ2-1	CASNLVRTGGAHNEQFF
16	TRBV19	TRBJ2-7	CASSKGVETGLREQYF
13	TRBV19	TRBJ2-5	CASSINFQETQYF
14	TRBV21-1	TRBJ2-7	CASSARTGEAEQYF
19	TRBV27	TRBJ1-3	CASSLAPRGGQGFGNTIYF
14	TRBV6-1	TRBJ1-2	CASSEQGGTYGYTF
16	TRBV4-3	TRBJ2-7	CASSQDLGARSYEQYF